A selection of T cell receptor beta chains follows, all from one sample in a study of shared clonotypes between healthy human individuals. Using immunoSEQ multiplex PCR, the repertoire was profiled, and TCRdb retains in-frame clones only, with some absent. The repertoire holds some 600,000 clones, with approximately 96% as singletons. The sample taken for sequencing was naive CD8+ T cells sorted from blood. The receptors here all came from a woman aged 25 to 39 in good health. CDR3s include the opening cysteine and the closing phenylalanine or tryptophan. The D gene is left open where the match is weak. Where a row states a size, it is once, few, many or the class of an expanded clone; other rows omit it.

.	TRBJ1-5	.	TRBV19	TGTGCCAGTAGTATATCTGAATTTAGGACAAACGTGGGCAATCAGCCCCAGCATTTT	CASSISEFRTNVGNQPQHF
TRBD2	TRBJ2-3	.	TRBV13	TGTGCCAGCAGCAACCGGGAGGAAGGAGATACGCAGTATTTT	CASSNREEGDTQYF
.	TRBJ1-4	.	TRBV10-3	TGTGCCATCAGTGAGCTTAGAGGAGGGTCGGAAAAACTGTTTTTT	CAISELRGGSEKLFF
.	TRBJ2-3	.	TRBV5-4	TGTGCCAGCAGCTTGGTCGGTTCGGGAGCTGGCACAGATACGCAGTATTTT	CASSLVGSGAGTDTQYF
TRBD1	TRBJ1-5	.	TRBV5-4	TGTGCCAGCAGCTTCTTTCGACAGGGAAGCAATCAGCCCCAGCATTTT	CASSFFRQGSNQPQHF
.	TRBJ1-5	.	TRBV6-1	TGTGCCAGCAGTGTGCCCTCGGTTTCAAATCAGCCCCAGCATTTT	CASSVPSVSNQPQHF
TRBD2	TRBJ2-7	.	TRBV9	TGTGCCAGCAGCGTAGAAGGGCGGCTAGCGGGCGAGCAGTACTTC	CASSVEGRLAGEQYF
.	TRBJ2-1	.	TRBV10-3	TGTGCCATCAGCGACCCCGGCCGAAACAATGAGCAGTTCTTC	CAISDPGRNNEQFF
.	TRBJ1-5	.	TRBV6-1	TGTGCCAGCAGTGAGGTCGGGGATCGTGTTCAGCCCCAGCATTTT	CASSEVGDRVQPQHF
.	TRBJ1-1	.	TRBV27	TGTGCCAGCAGTTCGGCGTTGGGGGCAGGAGCTGAAGCTTTCTTT	CASSSALGAGAEAFF
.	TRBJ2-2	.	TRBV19	TGTGCCAGTATTTCAGAGAACACCGGGGAGCTGTTTTTT	CASISENTGELFF
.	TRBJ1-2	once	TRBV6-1	TGTGCCAGCAGGGACAGAGTCCTATTTTCTGGCTACACCTTC	CASRDRVLFSGYTF
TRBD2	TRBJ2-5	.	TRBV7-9	TGTGCCAGCAGCCCAGAGGTGGCGGGAGGGCCAAGCGAGACCCAGTACTTC	CASSPEVAGGPSETQYF
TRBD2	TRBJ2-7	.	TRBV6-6	TGTGCCAGCAGTTACTCGAATCTAGCGGCATCCTACGAGCAGTACTTC	CASSYSNLAASYEQYF
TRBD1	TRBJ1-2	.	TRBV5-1	TGCGCCAGCAGCCCCGACAGGGGATACGGCTACACCTTC	CASSPDRGYGYTF
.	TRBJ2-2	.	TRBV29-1	TGCAGCGTTGAGGTTCCATCCGGGGAGCTGTTTTTT	CSVEVPSGELFF
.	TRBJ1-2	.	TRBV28	TGTGCCAGCAGCCCTGGACAGAACTATGGCTACACCTTC	CASSPGQNYGYTF
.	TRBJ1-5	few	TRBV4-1	TGCGCCAGCAGCCAAACATATAGCAATCAGCCCCAGCATTTT	CASSQTYSNQPQHF
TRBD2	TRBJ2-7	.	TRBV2	TGTGCCAGCAGTGATCTCGCCATTAGCGGGAGGGACTACGAGCAGTACTTC	CASSDLAISGRDYEQYF
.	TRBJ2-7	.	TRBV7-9	TGTGCCAGCAGCGGGAGATTCTCCTACGAGCAGTACTTC	CASSGRFSYEQYF
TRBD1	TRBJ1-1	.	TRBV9	TGTGCCAGCAGCAGCCGGGACAGGACCAAGGGGACTGAAGCTTTCTTT	CASSSRDRTKGTEAFF
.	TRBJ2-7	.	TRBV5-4	TGTGCCAGCAGCTTCGGGGACGAGCAGTACTTC	CASSFGDEQYF
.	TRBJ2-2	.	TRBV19	TGTGCCAGTAGGGAAGGGTGGAACACCGGGGAGCTGTTTTTT	CASREGWNTGELFF
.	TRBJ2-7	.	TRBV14	TGTGCCAGCAGCCAAACGGGGGGACAGTCCTACGAGCAGTACTTC	CASSQTGGQSYEQYF
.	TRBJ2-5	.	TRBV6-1	TGTGCCAGCAGTGGTGTGGCGGCCGGCCAAGAGACCCAGTACTTC	CASSGVAAGQETQYF
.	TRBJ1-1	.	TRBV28	TGTGCCAGCAGTTTACCCCGGACGGGGAACACTGAAGCTTTCTTT	CASSLPRTGNTEAFF
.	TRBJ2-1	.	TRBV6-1	TGTGCCAGCAGTGTTTTCCTGGCGAGCTCCTACAATGAGCAGTTCTTC	CASSVFLASSYNEQFF
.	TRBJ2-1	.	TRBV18	TGTGCCAGCTCACCACGCGTCAGTCGCTCCTACAATGAGCAGTTCTTC	CASSPRVSRSYNEQFF
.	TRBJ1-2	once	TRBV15	TGTGCCACCAGCCCCAAGACGGGTATCGATGGCTACACCTTC	CATSPKTGIDGYTF
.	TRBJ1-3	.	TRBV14	TGTGCCAGCAGCCACTCTACTAGCTCTGGAAACACCATATATTTT	CASSHSTSSGNTIYF
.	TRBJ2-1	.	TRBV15	TGTGCCACCACCGGCGGGTCGTCCTACAATGAGCAGTTCTTC	CATTGGSSYNEQFF
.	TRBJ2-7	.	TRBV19	TGTGCCAGTAGTAGTGCCTACTACGAGCAGTACTTC	CASSSAYYEQYF
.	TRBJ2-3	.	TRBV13	TGTGCCAGCAGCTCCTCTGGAAATACGCAGTATTTT	CASSSSGNTQYF
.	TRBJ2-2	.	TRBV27	TGTGCCAGCAGTTTGGCAGGGCCCCGGGGGGAGCTGTTTTTT	CASSLAGPRGELFF
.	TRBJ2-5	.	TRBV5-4	TGTGCCAGCAGCCGGGGGGGGACAGAAGAGACCCAGTACTTC	CASSRGGTEETQYF
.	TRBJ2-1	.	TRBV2	TGTGCCAGCACCGTGGCGGGGTCGAGCTCCTACAATGAGCAGTTCTTC	CASTVAGSSSYNEQFF
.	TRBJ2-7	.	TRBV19	TGTGCCAGTAGTTTGAGCCTCAGAGGGATCGAGCAGTACTTC	CASSLSLRGIEQYF
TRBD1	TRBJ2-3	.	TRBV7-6	TGTGCCAGCAGTCGACGACAGGGAGACACAGATACGCAGTATTTT	CASSRRQGDTDTQYF
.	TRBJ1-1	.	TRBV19	TGTGCCAGTAGTCCTACATTCGGACGGATCCTTGTTGAAGCTTTCTTT	CASSPTFGRILVEAFF
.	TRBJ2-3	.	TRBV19	TGTGCCAGTAGTAGCCCTGGAGAACTAGAGATCGACGCAGATACGCAGTATTTT	CASSSPGELEIDADTQYF
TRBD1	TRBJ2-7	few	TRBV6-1	TGTGCCATCGGGACAGGGGGACCCTACGAGCAGTACTTC	CAIGTGGPYEQYF
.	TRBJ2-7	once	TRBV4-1	TGCGCCAGCAGCCAAGAGGATTCCGCCTACGAGCAGTACTTC	CASSQEDSAYEQYF
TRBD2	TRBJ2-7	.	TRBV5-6	TGTGCCAGCAGCTTGGAGTTAGCGGGGCATCTTGAGCAGTACTTC	CASSLELAGHLEQYF
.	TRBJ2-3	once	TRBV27	TGTGCCAGCAGTTTTGGCAGGGCGCACGATACGCAGTATTTT	CASSFGRAHDTQYF
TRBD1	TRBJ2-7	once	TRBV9	TGTGCCAGCAGCCCAGGGACAGGGAGAACCTACGAGCAGTACTTC	CASSPGTGRTYEQYF
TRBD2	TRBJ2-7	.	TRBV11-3	TGTGCCAGCAGCTTCGGACTAGCGGGCCGTTACGAGCAGTACTTC	CASSFGLAGRYEQYF
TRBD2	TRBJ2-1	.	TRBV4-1	TGCGCCAGCAGCCAAAGGCGGGAGGGGGATGAGCAGTTCTTC	CASSQRREGDEQFF
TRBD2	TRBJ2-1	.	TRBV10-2	TGCGCCACTACGTGGACTAGCTCCTACAATGAGCAGTTCTTC	CATTWTSSYNEQFF
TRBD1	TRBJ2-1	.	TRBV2	TGTGCCAGCAGTGGGGGACAGGGGTTCAATGAGCAGTTCTTC	CASSGGQGFNEQFF
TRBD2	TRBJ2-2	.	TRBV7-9	TGTGCCAGCAGCTCATCACTAGCGGAAAACACCGGGGAGCTGTTTTTT	CASSSSLAENTGELFF
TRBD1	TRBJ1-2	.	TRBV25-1	TGTGCCAGCAGTGTGGGACAGCTTAACTATGGCTACACCTTC	CASSVGQLNYGYTF
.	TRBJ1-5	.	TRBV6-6	TGTGCCAGCAGTTACTCCGGTCAGCCCCAGCATTTT	CASSYSGQPQHF
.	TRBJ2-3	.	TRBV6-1	TGTGCCAGCAGTGACTGGGGAGTCGCAGATACGCAGTATTTT	CASSDWGVADTQYF
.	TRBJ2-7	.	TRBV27	TGTGCCAGCAGCTTTCCCGGGTCAGACGAGCAGTACTTC	CASSFPGSDEQYF